The source of this T cell receptor beta chain is a study of blood T cell repertoires in COVID-19. Overall study context: Material from acute and convalescent COVID-19 was sourced from the United States, Italy and Spain. PBMCs, B-cell-depleted T cells, or T cells provided the cDNA or gDNA that made up the material.

Authors' analysis steps: Counts of nucleated cells, estimated from reference gene primer amplification, were obtained. Measured with immunoSEQ multiplex PCR; TCRdb has only the in-frame clones, and not every one. V and J calls and clone size come straight from that table; D and trimming were deduced from the DNA. The sample consists of some 190,000 clones, around 85% of them appearing once. The trim removed 6 bases at V and 4 bases at J, leaving 6 bases unmatched. Germline CDR1 reads MNHEY; CDR2 reads SVGAGI. This CDR3 is built from 14 residues. This clone has a handful of counts. The sequence was collected from a man aged 25 to 45 with acute or convalescent COVID-19. The rearrangement links TRBV6-5 to TRBJ1-2, with TRBD1 matching over 9 bases. The sample was peripheral blood. The CDR3 bases are TGTGCCAGCAGACGGACAGGGGTGTCCTATGGCTACACCTTC. Protein sequence: CASRRTGVSYGYTF.